A single sample gave rise to the 15 T cell receptor beta chains below, sequenced in a study of shared clonotypes between healthy human individuals. Data came from immunoSEQ multiplex PCR; TCRdb stores just in-frame clones and leaves some out. The sample holds roughly 2,300,000 clones; less than 95% are singletons and the top ten take approximately 0.41%. Sequenced input: naive CD4+ T cells from PBMCs. This sample's subset: CD45RA+ positively selected. The receptors originated from a man between 18 and 35 years old in good health. Some clones in this sample may be carry-over from other donors' samples.

The chain recombines TRBV25-1 with TRBJ2-2; maybe TRBD1 (7 bases). The germline V gene has CDR1 MGHDK and CDR2 SYGVNS. Trimming took 4 bases from V and 0 from J, leaving 12 bases between them. The CDR3 is made up of 16 amino acids. Here the CDR3 DNA reads TGTGCCAGCAGTGCGGCGGGGACAGCGAACACCGGGGAGCTGTTTTTT. This gives the protein CASSAAGTANTGELFF.

J is TRBJ2-3 and V is TRBV2; TRBD2 might be the D (5 bases). Germline CDR1 reads SNHLY; CDR2 reads FYNNEI. Trimming removed 6 bases from V and 4 bases from J, with 11 bases in between. There are 13 residues in the CDR3. Written as DNA, the CDR3 is TGTGCCAGCAGCCGGGGTTGGCCAGATACGCAGTATTTT. Translation gives CASSRGWPDTQYF.

The rearrangement joins TRBV6-5 to TRBJ1-2; TRBD1 agrees at 7 bases. V lost 2 bases to trimming and J lost 7 bases; unmatched junction nucleotides: 4. The CDR3 is made up of 13 amino acids. Germline V gene data show CDR1 as MNHEY and CDR2 as SVGAGI. In DNA form, the CDR3 reads TGTGCCAGCAGTTACGAGGGGGCGCGTGGCTACACCTTC. Translation gives CASSYEGARGYTF.

Comments on this clone: This specimen includes other DNA sequences encoding the same CDR3. The gene calls are TRBV5-1 and TRBJ2-7; 8 bases are a match to TRBD1. The CDR3 totals 15 residues. Germline CDR1 SGHRS, CDR2 YFSETQ. V was clipped by 0 bases and J by 3 bases; unmatched bases: 5. The CDR3 DNA sequence: TGCGCCAGCAGCTTGGGGCCCGGGACAGGCTACGAGCAGTACTTC. Translated, it gives CASSLGPGTGYEQYF.

The CDR3, as DNA: TGTGCCAGCACGCCTAGGCCCCCTTACAATGAGCAGTTCTTC. Translation: CASTPRPPYNEQFF. V usage is TRBV28 and J usage is TRBJ2-1, with D uncertain. V was pared by 7 bases and J by 4 bases, with 14 bases between. This CDR3 region has 14 residues. Germline loops: CDR1 MDHEN, CDR2 SYDVKM.

The CDR3 sequence is CASSPFWAGGTGELFF. The CDR3 DNA reads TGTGCCAGCAGTCCCTTTTGGGCAGGGGGGACCGGGGAGCTGTTTTTT. This sequence joins TRBV27 and TRBJ2-2; TRBD1 is a possible D gene (7 bases). CDR1 MNHEY and CDR2 SMNVEV come from the germline V gene (reference sequence). V dropped 5 bases and J dropped 5 bases, with 18 bases sitting between them. This CDR3 spans 16 amino acids.

This clone was found once. The CDR3 region has the DNA TGTGCCAGCAGCCGTTCAGGGCCCCCTGGGGAGCTGTTTTTT. It specifies CASSRSGPPGELFF. The chain employs TRBV5-8 and TRBJ2-2, with D possibly being TRBD1 (5 bases). Trimming stripped 4 bases from V and 8 bases from J, with 15 bases between. The length of the CDR3 is 14 residues. Germline V gene lookup returns CDR1 SGHTS and CDR2 YDEGEE.

The gene calls are TRBV27 and TRBJ1-2; the D is unclear. Germline V gives CDR1 MNHEY, CDR2 SMNVEV (reference sequence). The ends were cut back, 6 bases at V and 7 bases at J, with 21 bases in the middle. The CDR3 has 15 residues. The CDR3 reads CASSATDGSPSGYTF. The DNA of the CDR3 is TGTGCCAGCAGCGCGACTGACGGGAGCCCGTCTGGCTACACCTTC.

Regarding this clone: Other DNA sequences in the same sample also yield this CDR3. The V gene is TRBV5-1, the J gene TRBJ2-5, with a tentative D call TRBD2 (6 bases). The CDR3 is made up of 13 amino acids. The germline CDR1 and CDR2 sequences are SGHRS and YFSETQ. V was pared by 4 bases and J by 2 bases, with 9 bases between. CDR3 sequence (DNA): TGCGCCAGCAGCGCCGGGACTCAAGAGACCCAGTACTTC. This encodes CASSAGTQETQYF.

In this sample, this clone turned up once. The genes are TRBV10-2 and TRBJ1-5; perhaps TRBD1 as D (5 bases). CDR3 size: 14 residues. Trimming stripped 9 bases from V and 3 bases from J, with 15 bases between. The germline CDR1 and CDR2 sequences are WSHSY and SAAADI. The CDR3 region has the DNA TGCGCCAGTTCACAGGTTGGATTCAATCAGCCCCAGCATTTT. Its translation: CASSQVGFNQPQHF.

The J gene is TRBJ2-3, the V gene TRBV9; no definite D call. This CDR3 region has 14 residues. Germline assignment: CDR1 SGDLS and CDR2 YYNGEE. Trimming removed 3 bases at V and 0 bases at J, with 8 bases between. The CDR3: CASSADPSTDTQYF. CDR3 in DNA: TGTGCCAGCAGCGCGGACCCTAGCACAGATACGCAGTATTTT.

This chain links TRBV19 with TRBJ2-1, with D perhaps TRBD2 (5 bases). V shed 3 bases and J shed 8 bases, with 11 bases lying between them. Germline loops: CDR1 LNHDA, CDR2 SQIVND (reference sequence). This CDR3 region has 13 residues. This chain's CDR3 is CASSIGLAYEQFF. The CDR3 DNA reads as TGTGCCAGTAGTATTGGGCTAGCCTATGAGCAGTTCTTC.

This chain connects TRBV21-1 to TRBJ2-7; the table's D call, TRBD2, was not checked against the DNA. TRBV21-1 is a recognized pseudogene. The CDR3 totals 21 residues. The CDR3 sequence is CASSKTGTASGLAVSSYEQYF. The DNA for the CDR3 is TGTGCCAGCAGCAAAACTGGTACGGCGTCGGGACTAGCGGTGAGCTCCTACGAGCAGTACTTC.

The chain is built from TRBV27 and TRBJ1-1; TRBD1 is a possible D gene (5 bases). Germline V gene data show CDR1 as MNHEY and CDR2 as SMNVEV (reference sequence). The CDR3 has 15 amino acids. V lost 3 bases to trimming and J lost 1 base, with 12 bases between them. The CDR3 bases are TGTGCCAGCAGTTTGTTGACAGATTCGAACACTGAAGCTTTCTTT. Its protein is CASSLLTDSNTEAFF.

V and J are TRBV11-2 and TRBJ1-4; tentatively, D is TRBD1 (6 bases). Germline CDR1 reads SGHAT; CDR2 reads FQNNGV. The CDR3 is 18 amino acids. Trimming shortened V by 4 bases and J by 0 bases, and 18 bases separated the two germline ends. The CDR3 sequence: CASSSDNRGAATNEKLFF. CDR3 nucleotides: TGTGCCAGCAGCTCAGATAACCGGGGGGCGGCAACTAATGAAAAACTGTTTTTT.